This T cell receptor beta chain was found in a study of cytomegalovirus exposure and HLA in healthy donors. PCR used 60 Vbeta primers and 13 Jbeta primers. Using immunoSEQ multiplex PCR, the repertoire was profiled, and TCRdb retains in-frame clones only, with some absent. The data hold fewer than 250,000 clones, with roughly 84% observed a single time. Germline lookup yields CDR1 MNHNS and CDR2 SASEGT. Trimming pared 1 base from V and 0 bases from J, leaving 7 bases between. The CDR3 loop spans 15 amino acids. This clonotype was sampled from a girl between 10 and 17 years old in good health and CMV-seronegative. Sequencing was done on a sample of PBMCs. This chain links TRBV6-1 with TRBJ1-5; no clear D. CDR3 DNA sequence: TGTGCCAGCAGTGAAGAGCCCTATAGCAATCAGCCCCAGCATTTT. It codes for CASSEEPYSNQPQHF.